The 31 T cell receptor beta chains below come from one sample, sequenced in a study of T cells in Graves' hyperthyroidism and ophthalmopathy. The source material, RNA transcripts, was used to amplify TCR beta CDR3 regions. RT-PCR in the first round (using the HTBI primer set) targeted the TCR CDR3. MiXCR, applied by TCRdb to the multiplex PCR reads, yields one record per CDR3 protein. The sample has approximately 740,000 distinct CDR3 sequences, 11% to 15% seen once. Sequenced material: blood. The receptor source for this set is a woman aged 18-29 years with Graves' hyperthyroidism.

This clonotype has at least ten counts. The V gene is TRBV2, the J gene TRBJ2-3; 9 bases align to TRBD2. The CDR3 loop spans 13 amino acids. Germline values: CDR1 SNHLY, CDR2 FYNNEI. Trimming at V came to 9 bases and at J to 4 bases, leaving 5 bases not matched to a gene. The CDR3 DNA is TGTGCCAGTAGACTAGCGGAAGCAGATACGCAGTATTTT. It is translated as CASRLAEADTQYF.

This clonotype was picked up a small number of times. The chain couples TRBV12-3 or TRBV12-4 to TRBJ2-4; a weak D match, TRBD2 (6 bases). The CDR3 runs 14 residues. V lost 8 bases, J lost 9 bases, and 20 bases lay in between. CDR3 loop: CASGAVAGSGIQYF. The CDR3 region has the DNA TGTGCCAGCGGGGCAGTGGCGGGATCGGGCATTCAGTACTTC.

The chain joins TRBV28 to TRBJ2-3, with TRBD2 matching over 10 bases. CDR1 is MDHEN and CDR2 is SYDVKM in the germline V gene. The J segment lost 6 bases and the V segment lost 4 bases, leaving 7 bases of the junction unmatched. CDR3 length equals 15 residues. DNA for the CDR3: TGTGCCAGCAGTTGGGTACTAGCGGGAACGGATACGCAGTATTTT. Residues: CASSWVLAGTDTQYF.

This clonotype was recorded a few times. The genes are TRBV11-2 and TRBJ2-5; 9 bases agree with TRBD2. V shed 5 bases and J 9 bases; nucleotides not matched to a gene: 10. The CDR3 totals 14 residues. Per the germline V gene, CDR1 is SGHAT and CDR2 is FQNNGV. In DNA, the CDR3 is TGTGCCAGCAGCCTAATAGCGGGAGTAGAATCCCAGTACTTC. It translates to CASSLIAGVESQYF.

The V call is TRBV28, the J call TRBJ1-5; a weak D match, TRBD1 (5 bases). The germline V and J ends were trimmed by 8 bases and 2 bases, with 16 bases remaining between them. The germline CDR1 and CDR2 sequences are MDHEN and SYDVKM. The CDR3 extends over 15 amino acids. The CDR3 region has the DNA TGTGCCAGCGCCCGGGGGGGGGGAGGCAATCAGCCCCAGCATTTT. This sequence encodes CASARGGGGNQPQHF.

This clonotype was detected a few times. This chain links TRBV19 with TRBJ1-2; D is uncertain. Trimming stripped 5 bases from V and 5 bases from J, with 18 bases between. The CDR3 covers 15 residues. Germline V lookup: CDR1 LNHDA, CDR2 SQIVND (reference sequence). CDR3 loop: CASSPARRSGYGYTF. The CDR3 DNA sequence: TGTGCCAGTAGTCCGGCCCGGCGGTCGGGGTATGGCTACACCTTC. The variable domain in full, completed from reference TRBV19 and TRBJ1-2, reads DGGITQSPKYLFRKEGQNVTLSCEQNLNHDAMYWYRQDPGQGLRLIYYSQIVNDFQKGDIAEGYSVSREKKESFPLTVTSAQKNPTAFYLCASSPARRSGYGYTFGSGTRLTVV.

This clonotype was seen a few times. V usage is TRBV20-1 and J usage is TRBJ2-3; D might be TRBD1 or TRBD2, each matching 6 bases. V dropped 3 bases and J dropped 6 bases, with 19 bases sitting between them. Germline CDR1 DFQATT, CDR2 SNEGSKA (reference sequence). The CDR3 spans 15 residues. Here the CDR3 reads CSARDLVRGGDTQYF. In nucleotides, the CDR3 is TGCAGTGCTAGGGATCTAGTCCGAGGGGGGGATACGCAGTATTTT.

This clonotype occurred a few times. The chain links TRBV6-1 to TRBJ2-5, with D unclear. CDR3 length: 19 amino acids. Trimming pared 5 bases from V and 0 bases from J, leaving 25 bases between. Germline-derived CDR1 and CDR2 are MNHNS and SASEGT. The CDR3 nucleotides are TGTGCCAGCAGTTTGCAATCCGATTTTTGGCAGATGTACCAAGAGACCCAGTACTTC. It codes for CASSLQSDFWQMYQETQYF.

The chain employs TRBV5-4 and TRBJ1-4; TRBD1 matches at 9 bases. The germline V gene encodes CDR1 SGHNT and CDR2 YYREEE (reference sequence). J lost 3 bases, V lost 2 bases, and 5 bases had no gene match. CDR3 length: 16 amino acids. CDR3 sequence: CASSLGTGPPNEKLFF. In DNA, the CDR3 is TGTGCCAGCAGCTTAGGGACAGGGCCACCTAATGAAAAACTGTTTTTT.

This clonotype was counted a few times. This rearrangement joins TRBV20-1 to TRBJ2-1, with TRBD2 matching over 7 bases. The length of the CDR3 is 14 residues. The germline CDR1 and CDR2 sequences are DFQATT and SNEGSKA (reference sequence). Trimming at V came to 2 bases and at J to 8 bases, leaving 9 bases not matched to a gene. The CDR3 loop is CSARTPSGKDEQFF. The CDR3, as DNA: TGCAGTGCTAGAACTCCTAGCGGTAAGGATGAGCAGTTCTTC.

Ten or more counts support this clonotype. This chain joins TRBV7-8 and TRBJ2-7; D uncertain. Germline-derived CDR1 and CDR2 are SGHVS and FQNEAQ. Trimming shortened V by 4 bases and J by 4 bases, and 17 bases separated the two germline ends. CDR3 length: 15 amino acids. The CDR3, as DNA: TGTGCCAGCAGCTCCCCAACTTATGGAGAGTACGAGCAGTACTTC. It specifies CASSSPTYGEYEQYF.

Only a few counts were recorded for this clonotype. This rearrangement joins TRBV5-1 to TRBJ2-1; D is possibly TRBD2 (5 bases). CDR1 SGHRS and CDR2 YFSETQ come from the germline V gene. The length of the CDR3 is 14 residues. V dropped 4 bases and J dropped 4 bases, with 12 bases sitting between them. Written as DNA, the CDR3 is TGCGCCAGCAGCAACGAAGCGGAGTACAATGAGCAGTTCTTC. Translated, it gives CASSNEAEYNEQFF. Full variable domain (missing parts from reference TRBV5-1 and TRBJ2-1): KAGVTQTPRYLIKTRGQQVTLSCSPISGHRSVSWYQQTPGQGLQFLFEYFSETQRNKGNFPGRFSGRQFSNSRSEMNVSTLELGDSALYLCASSNEAEYNEQFFGPGTRLTVL.

This clonotype occurred many times. V gene TRBV2 combines with J gene TRBJ2-7; D is unclear. V gave up 7 bases and J gave up 4 bases, with 20 bases separating them. The CDR3 is made up of 15 amino acids. Germline V gene lookup returns CDR1 SNHLY and CDR2 FYNNEI. The CDR3 spells CASKTTLVGSYEQYF. The DNA for the CDR3 is TGTGCCAGCAAAACTACTCTCGTTGGGTCGTACGAGCAGTACTTC.

This clonotype came up a few times. CDR3 sequence (DNA): TGTGCCAGCAGTCCACAGGGGGGAAACATTCAGTACTTC. Amino acids: CASSPQGGNIQYF. This chain joins TRBV28 and TRBJ2-4; 8 bases line up with TRBD1. J was trimmed by 6 bases and V by 5 bases; bases with no gene match: 3. Looked up from germline, CDR1 is MDHEN and CDR2 is SYDVKM. The CDR3 length is 13 residues. Supplemented by reference TRBV28 and TRBJ2-4, the full variable domain reads DVKVTQSSRYLVKRTGEKVFLECVQDMDHENMFWYRQDPGLGLRLIYFSYDVKMKEKGDIPEGYSVSREKKERFSLILESASTNQTSMYLCASSPQGGNIQYFGAGTRLSVL.

This clonotype was seen a few times. V and J are TRBV7-9 and TRBJ2-1; 10 bases line up with TRBD1. This CDR3 is built from 14 residues. Per germline, CDR1 SEHNR and CDR2 FQNEAQ (reference sequence). The V segment lost 6 bases and the J segment 8 bases; nucleotides outside the gene matches: 7. The CDR3 loop reads CASRSGTGVYEQFF. The CDR3 DNA reads as TGTGCCAGCAGGTCCGGGACAGGGGTCTATGAGCAGTTCTTC.

This clonotype showed up many times. The chain carries TRBV11-1 and TRBJ1-5; D gene unclear. From germline, CDR1 is SGHAT and CDR2 FQDESV (reference sequence). V was trimmed by 2 bases and J by 5 bases, leaving 7 bases between them. The length of the CDR3 is 13 residues. This chain's CDR3 is CASSLSWYQPQHF. DNA of the CDR3: TGTGCCAGCAGCTTATCTTGGTATCAGCCCCAGCATTTT. Together with reference TRBV11-1 and TRBJ1-5, the CDR3 gives the full variable domain: EAEVAQSPRYKITEKSQAVAFWCDPISGHATLYWYRQILGQGPELLVQFQDESVVDDSQLPKDRFSAERLKGVDSTLKIQPAELGDSAMYLCASSLSWYQPQHFGDGTRLSIL.

This rearrangement joins TRBV9 to TRBJ2-1; 9 bases agree with TRBD2. This CDR3 region has 15 residues. The V and J ends lost 2 bases and 6 bases, in that order; junction bases with no gene match: 6. CDR1 is SGDLS, CDR2 YYNGEE, per germline. The CDR3 loop reads CASSVLREGRNEQFF. In DNA, the CDR3 is TGTGCCAGCAGCGTTTTGCGGGAGGGCCGCAATGAGCAGTTCTTC.

The rearrangement links TRBV20-1 to TRBJ2-5; perhaps TRBD2 as D (7 bases). The ends were cut back, 5 bases at V and 5 bases at J, with 18 bases in the middle. The CDR3 contains 14 residues. Germline V CDR1 and CDR2: DFQATT, SNEGSKA (reference sequence). CDR3 coding DNA: TGCAGTGCTCAGCTGGGGGGGGCGGGGGAGACCCAGTACTTC. Its translation: CSAQLGGAGETQYF.

Only a few counts were recorded for this clonotype. The chain carries TRBV11-3 and TRBJ2-3; unclear D gene. V dropped 0 bases and J dropped 2 bases, with 15 bases sitting between them. Germline CDR1 and CDR2: SGHNT and YENEEA. The CDR3 is 17 amino acids. The CDR3 protein is CASSLETRPINTDTQYF. CDR3 sequence (DNA): TGTGCCAGCAGCTTAGAGACACGACCTATTAACACAGATACGCAGTATTTT.

This clonotype was seen more than once but under ten times. This chain links TRBV27 with TRBJ2-7; weak D call: TRBD1 (5 bases). The germline V gene has CDR1 MNHEY and CDR2 SMNVEV (reference sequence). Trimming took off 6 bases at V and 6 bases at J, with 24 bases between the two ends. This CDR3 is built from 16 residues. The CDR3 DNA is TGTGCCAGCAGCCCCTGGACACCGGTTCTGCAAGGCGAGCAGTACTTC. Amino acids: CASSPWTPVLQGEQYF.

As regards this clonotype: This may stem from a read error, because a much larger clone lies one nucleotide away. This rearrangement joins TRBV7-9 to TRBJ2-1; maybe TRBD2 (6 bases). The J call may be faulty, since TRBJ2-7 better matches the DNA end. The CDR3 loop spans 14 amino acids. Germline lookup yields CDR1 SEHNR and CDR2 FQNEAQ (reference sequence). CDR3 residues: CASSLRLGYNEQYF. In nucleotides, the CDR3 is TGTGCCAGCAGCTTGCGACTAGGGTACAATGAGCAGTACTTC.

This clonotype showed up many times. This chain uses TRBV11-2 with TRBJ2-7; TRBD2 agrees at 13 bases. J lost 2 bases, V lost 5 bases, and 12 bases had no gene match. This CDR3 comprises 18 residues. CDR1 and CDR2 from the germline V gene are SGHAT and FQNNGV. The CDR3 region is CASSPGLAGEDRPYEQYF. The CDR3 region has the DNA TGTGCCAGCAGCCCCGGACTAGCGGGGGAGGATCGCCCCTACGAGCAGTACTTC.

This clonotype was picked up many times. Here the CDR3 reads CASSETGIMLAKNIQYF. The CDR3 nucleotides are TGTGCCAGCAGTGAAACAGGGATTATGCTAGCCAAAAACATTCAGTACTTC. The rearrangement joins TRBV2 to TRBJ2-4, with D perhaps matching TRBD1 (6 bases). The germline V and J ends were trimmed by 2 bases and 0 bases, with 14 bases remaining between them. The V gene's germline CDR1 is SNHLY and CDR2 FYNNEI. CDR3 length: 17 amino acids.

The rearrangement links TRBV27 to TRBJ2-2; 7 bases agree with TRBD1. Germline V lookup: CDR1 MNHEY, CDR2 SMNVEV (reference sequence). The CDR3 has 17 amino acids. V gave up 0 bases and J gave up 7 bases; unmatched junction bases: 11. The CDR3 DNA reads as TGTGCCAGCAGTTTATCCCCGTTTTCGGCAGGGGGCGGGGAGCTGTTTTTT. It is translated as CASSLSPFSAGGGELFF.

V usage is TRBV12-3 or TRBV12-4 and J usage is TRBJ2-3; 8 bases agree with TRBD1. Trimming removed 6 bases from V and 6 bases from J; junction bases left unmatched: 8. This CDR3 has 14 residues. The CDR3 DNA is TGTGCCAGCAGCTCGGGACAGGTTCGGGATACGCAGTATTTT. It codes for CASSSGQVRDTQYF.

The V gene is TRBV29-1, the J gene TRBJ1-1; the D is unclear. The CDR3 sequence is 13 residues long. Per germline, CDR1 SQVTM and CDR2 ANQGSEA. The CDR3 sequence: CRVSLVLNTEAFF. The CDR3 DNA reads as TGCAGGGTTTCTCTGGTATTGAACACTGAAGCTTTCTTT.

The genes are TRBV12-3 or TRBV12-4 and TRBJ1-4; 11 bases line up with TRBD1. The junction had 17 bases not matched to a gene; V was cut back by 0 bases and J by 8 bases. This CDR3 has 20 amino acids. DNA of the CDR3: TGTGCCAGCAGTTTAGCGTCCGGAGGGACAGGGGGGGTTGGCCGCGAAAAACTGTTTTTT. This sequence encodes CASSLASGGTGGVGREKLFF.

At least ten counts were recorded for this clonotype. The V gene is TRBV7-9, the J gene TRBJ2-1; 8 bases map to TRBD1. The CDR3 is 13 residues long. Trimming took 5 bases from V and 10 from J; bases not matched to a gene: 7. From germline, CDR1 is SEHNR and CDR2 FQNEAQ (reference sequence). CDR3 sequence: CASSTAQGDEQFF. In DNA, the CDR3 is TGTGCCAGCAGCACCGCACAGGGGGACGAGCAGTTCTTC.

This clonotype was seen at least ten times. The rearrangement links TRBV7-8 to TRBJ2-7; D is perhaps TRBD1 (5 bases). CDR1 is SGHVS, CDR2 FQNEAQ, per germline. CDR3 size: 17 residues. Trimming removed 0 bases from V and 2 bases from J, with 17 bases in between. The CDR3 DNA is TGTGCCAGCAGCTTAGCGGGCAGGGTGTTGGAGCCCTACGAGCAGTACTTC. It codes for CASSLAGRVLEPYEQYF.

In its sample, this clonotype was seen many times. This sequence joins TRBV7-8 and TRBJ2-4; 8 bases agree with TRBD2. Germline V gene sequence: CDR1 SGHVS, CDR2 FQNEAQ. V gave up 0 bases and J gave up 0 bases; unmatched junction bases: 4. CDR3 size: 17 residues. CDR3 amino acids: CASSLAWRGEAKNIQYF. CDR3 sequence (DNA): TGTGCCAGCAGCTTAGCGTGGCGGGGGGAAGCCAAAAACATTCAGTACTTC.

V usage is TRBV5-1 and J usage is TRBJ2-7, with D perhaps assigned TRBD1 or TRBD2 (5 bases each). Germline V gene sequence: CDR1 SGHRS, CDR2 YFSETQ. The CDR3 loop spans 16 amino acids. V dropped 0 bases and J dropped 4 bases, with 17 bases sitting between them. CDR3 sequence (DNA): TGCGCCAGCAGCTTGGCCTATGGGGGTGGGGGTTACGAGCAGTACTTC. This translates into CASSLAYGGGGYEQYF.